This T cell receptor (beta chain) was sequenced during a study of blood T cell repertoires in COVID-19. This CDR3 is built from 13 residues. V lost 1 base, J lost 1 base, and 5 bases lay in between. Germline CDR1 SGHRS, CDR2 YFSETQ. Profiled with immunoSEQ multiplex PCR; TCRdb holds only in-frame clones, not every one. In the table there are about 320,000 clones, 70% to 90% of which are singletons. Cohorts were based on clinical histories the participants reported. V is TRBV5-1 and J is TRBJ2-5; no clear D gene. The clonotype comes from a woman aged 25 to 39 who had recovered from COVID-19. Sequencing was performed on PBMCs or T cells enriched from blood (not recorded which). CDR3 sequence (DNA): TGCGCCAGCAGCTTGCTCTTCCAAGAGACCCAGTACTTC. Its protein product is CASSLLFQETQYF.